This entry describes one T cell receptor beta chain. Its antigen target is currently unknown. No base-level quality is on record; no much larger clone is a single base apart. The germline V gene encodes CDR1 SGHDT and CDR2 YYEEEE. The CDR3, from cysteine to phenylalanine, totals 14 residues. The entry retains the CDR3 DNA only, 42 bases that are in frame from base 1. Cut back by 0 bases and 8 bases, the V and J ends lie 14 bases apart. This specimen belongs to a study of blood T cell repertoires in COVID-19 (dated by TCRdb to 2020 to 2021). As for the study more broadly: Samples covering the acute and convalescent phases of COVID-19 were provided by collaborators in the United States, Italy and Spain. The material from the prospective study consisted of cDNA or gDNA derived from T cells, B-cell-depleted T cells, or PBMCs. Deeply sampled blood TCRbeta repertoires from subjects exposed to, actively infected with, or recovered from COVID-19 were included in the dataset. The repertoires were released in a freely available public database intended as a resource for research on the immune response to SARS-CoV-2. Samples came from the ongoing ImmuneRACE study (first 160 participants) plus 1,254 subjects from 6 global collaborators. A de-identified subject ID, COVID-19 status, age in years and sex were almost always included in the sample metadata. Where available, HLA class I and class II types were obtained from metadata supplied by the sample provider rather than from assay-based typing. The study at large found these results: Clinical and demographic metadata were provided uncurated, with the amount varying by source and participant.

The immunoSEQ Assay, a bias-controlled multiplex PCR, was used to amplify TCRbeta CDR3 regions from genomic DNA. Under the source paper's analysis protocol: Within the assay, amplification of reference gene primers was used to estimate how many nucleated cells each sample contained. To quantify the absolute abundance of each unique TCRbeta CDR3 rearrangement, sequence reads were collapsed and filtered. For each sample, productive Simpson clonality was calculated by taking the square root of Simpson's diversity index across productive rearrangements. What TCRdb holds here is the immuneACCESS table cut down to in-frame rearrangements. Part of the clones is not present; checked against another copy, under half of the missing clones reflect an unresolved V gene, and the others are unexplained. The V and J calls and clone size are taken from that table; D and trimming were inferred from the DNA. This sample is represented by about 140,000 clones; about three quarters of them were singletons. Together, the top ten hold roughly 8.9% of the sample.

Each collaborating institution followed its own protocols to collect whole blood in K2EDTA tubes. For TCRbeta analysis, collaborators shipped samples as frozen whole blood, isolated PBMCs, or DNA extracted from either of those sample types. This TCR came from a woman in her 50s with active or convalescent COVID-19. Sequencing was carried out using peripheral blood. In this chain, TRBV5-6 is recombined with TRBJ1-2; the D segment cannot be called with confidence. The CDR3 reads CASSLGPGMGGYTF. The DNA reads TGTGCCAGCAGCTTGGGTCCGGGAATGGGAGGCTACACCTTC.